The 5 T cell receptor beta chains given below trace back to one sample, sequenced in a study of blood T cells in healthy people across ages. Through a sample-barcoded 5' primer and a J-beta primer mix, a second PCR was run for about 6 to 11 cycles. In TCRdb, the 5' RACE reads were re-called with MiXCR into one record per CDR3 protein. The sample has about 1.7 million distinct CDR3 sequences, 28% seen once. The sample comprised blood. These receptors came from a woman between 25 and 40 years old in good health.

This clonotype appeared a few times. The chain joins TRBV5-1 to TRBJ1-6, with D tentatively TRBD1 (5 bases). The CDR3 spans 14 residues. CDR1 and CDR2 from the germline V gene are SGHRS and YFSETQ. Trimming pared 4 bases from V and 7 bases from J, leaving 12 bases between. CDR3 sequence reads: CASSPGEQNSPLHF. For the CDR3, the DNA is TGCGCCAGCAGCCCGGGGGAGCAAAATTCACCCCTCCACTTT.

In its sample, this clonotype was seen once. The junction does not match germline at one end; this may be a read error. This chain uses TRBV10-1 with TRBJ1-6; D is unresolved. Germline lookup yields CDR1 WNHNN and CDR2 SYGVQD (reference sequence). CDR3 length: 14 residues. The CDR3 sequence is CAGSLSGQNSPLHF. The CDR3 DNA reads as TGCGCCGGCAGTTTGTCCGGGCAGAATTCACCCCTCCACTTT.

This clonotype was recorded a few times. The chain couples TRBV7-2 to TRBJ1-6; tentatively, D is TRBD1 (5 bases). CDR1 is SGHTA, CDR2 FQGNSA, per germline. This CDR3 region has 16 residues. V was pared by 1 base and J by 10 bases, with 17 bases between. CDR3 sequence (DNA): TGTGCCAGCAGCTTAGGGGGCAGCGGGGTCGGCTCACCCCTCCACTTT. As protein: CASSLGGSGVGSPLHF.

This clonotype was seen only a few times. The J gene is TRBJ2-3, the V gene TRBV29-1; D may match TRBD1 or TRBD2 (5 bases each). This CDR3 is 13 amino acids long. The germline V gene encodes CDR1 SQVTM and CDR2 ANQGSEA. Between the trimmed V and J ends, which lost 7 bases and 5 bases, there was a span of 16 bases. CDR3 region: CSGRTGTGDTQYF. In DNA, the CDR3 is TGCAGCGGGCGGACTGGGACGGGAGATACGCAGTATTTT.

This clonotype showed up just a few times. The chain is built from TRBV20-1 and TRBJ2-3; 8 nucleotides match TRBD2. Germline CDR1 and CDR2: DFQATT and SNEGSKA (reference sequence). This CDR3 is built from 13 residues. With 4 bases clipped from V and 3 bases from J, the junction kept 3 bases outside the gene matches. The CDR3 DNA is TGCAGTGCTAATCCGGGAGGGACAGATACGCAGTATTTT. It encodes CSANPGGTDTQYF.